The sequence of this TCR beta chain was determined in a study of metastatic and nonmetastatic thyroid tumors. In its sample, this clone is medium-sized (0.01 to 0.1%). Using MiXCR, TCRdb re-called clones from the PCR reads. The top ten hold 15% to 20% of the sample, which has 13,000 or so clones, 26% seen once. Patients underwent thyroid surgery, and none had received any treatment before it. Trimming removed 6 bases from V and 10 bases from J; junction bases left unmatched: 3. The germline V gene has CDR1 SNHLY and CDR2 FYNNEI. The CDR3 totals 13 residues. The sequence was collected from a female donor with papillary thyroid cancer or a benign thyroid nodule (not recorded which). Some clones in this sample may be carry-over from other donors' samples. The gene calls are TRBV2 and TRBJ1-6, with 10 bases that match TRBD1. Material for sequencing was tumor tissue. CDR3 protein: CASSGQGGSPLHF. For the CDR3, the DNA is TGTGCCAGCAGCGGACAGGGGGGATCACCCCTCCACTTT. The entire variable domain, with the rest obtained from reference TRBV2 and TRBJ1-6, is as follows: EPEVTQTPSHQVTQMGQEVILRCVPISNHLYFYWYRQILGQKVEFLVSFYNNEISEKSEIFDDQFSVERPDGSNFTLKIRSTKLEDSAMYFCASSGQGGSPLHFGNGTRLTVT.